The following is a TCR beta chain sequence with its context. What it recognizes is unknown. This sample was included in a study of blood T cells in healthy people across ages. Study-level background: The capture of about one barcoded beta molecule per two T cells was achieved by template switching. Study results and caveats: It was held that the diversity estimates obtained from one million T cells were underestimates. As age increased, TCR beta diversity per million T cells fell in a roughly linear fashion.

For the second PCR, which ran for about 6 to 11 cycles, a sample-barcoded 5' primer and a J-beta primer mix were used. TCRdb reanalysed the 5' RACE reads using MiXCR and keeps one entry per CDR3 protein. Of 1.8 million or so distinct CDR3 sequences listed, approximately 40% were seen once; the top ten hold roughly 23%. In germline, CDR1 is DFQATT, CDR2 SNEGSKA (reference sequence). V was shortened by 6 bases and J by 8 bases, with 14 bases between the two germline ends. This CDR3 comprises 13 residues. The sequence derives from a human donor in good health. The V gene is TRBV20-1, the J gene TRBJ1-6; D possibly corresponds to TRBD1 (5 bases). The sample was blood. The CDR3: CSAFRDPDSPLHF. The CDR3 DNA is TGCAGTGCCTTTCGGGACCCTGATTCACCCCTCCACTTT.